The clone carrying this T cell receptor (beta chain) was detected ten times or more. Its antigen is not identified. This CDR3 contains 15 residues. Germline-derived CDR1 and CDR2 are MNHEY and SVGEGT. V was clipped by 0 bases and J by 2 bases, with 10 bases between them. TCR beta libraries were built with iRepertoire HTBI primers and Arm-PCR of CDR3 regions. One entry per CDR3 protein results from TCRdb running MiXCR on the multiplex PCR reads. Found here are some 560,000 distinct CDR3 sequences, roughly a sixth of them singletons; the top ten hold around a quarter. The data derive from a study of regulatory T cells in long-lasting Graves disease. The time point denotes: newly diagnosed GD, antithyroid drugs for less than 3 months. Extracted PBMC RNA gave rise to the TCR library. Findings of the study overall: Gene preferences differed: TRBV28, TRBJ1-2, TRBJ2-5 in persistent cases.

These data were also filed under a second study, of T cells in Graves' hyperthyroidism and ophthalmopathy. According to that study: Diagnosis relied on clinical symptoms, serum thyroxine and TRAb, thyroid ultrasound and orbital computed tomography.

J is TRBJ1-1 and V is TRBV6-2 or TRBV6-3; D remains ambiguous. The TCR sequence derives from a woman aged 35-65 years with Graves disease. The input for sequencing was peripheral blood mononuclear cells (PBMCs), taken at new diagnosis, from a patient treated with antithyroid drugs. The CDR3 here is CASSYSAALNTEAFF. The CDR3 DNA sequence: TGTGCCAGCAGTTACTCGGCAGCTCTAAACACTGAAGCTTTCTTT.